The 14 T cell receptor beta chains in this list originate from one sample, sequenced in a study of PD-1 blockade in classical Hodgkin lymphoma (dated by TCRdb to 2019 to 2021). The time point label, read with the paper, signifies: cycle 2 day 1 (C2D1) of nivolumab. All trial patients had relapsed after autologous stem cell transplantation, with cohorts A, B and C differing in prior brentuximab vedotin exposure. The method behind the library was the immunoSEQ multiplex PCR assay. In its TCRdb copy, this immuneACCESS table keeps in-frame sequences only and misses some clones. Where compared with another copy, unresolved V genes explain less than half of these, and the others have no known cause. The sample table lists 50,000 to 65,000 clones, approximately 90% of them with a count of one. 5.4% of the sample is in the top ten clones. Sequencing was performed on peripheral blood mononuclear cells (PBMCs), taken before the second cycle of nivolumab. Source of these receptors: a human donor with classical Hodgkin lymphoma.

The genes are TRBV15 and TRBJ1-1; 7 bases align to TRBD1. The CDR3 is made up of 13 amino acids. The J segment lost 12 bases and the V segment lost 2 bases, leaving 9 bases of the junction unmatched. Germline V CDR1 and CDR2: LNHNV, YYDKDF (reference sequence). In DNA form, the CDR3 reads TGTGCCACCAGCAGATACGACAGGGACATAACTTTCTTT. It specifies CATSRYDRDITFF.

J is TRBJ2-7 and V is TRBV19; 7 bases are a match to TRBD1. This CDR3 spans 15 amino acids. V was clipped by 3 bases and J by 6 bases; unmatched bases: 11. CDR1 and CDR2 from the germline V gene are LNHDA and SQIVND (reference sequence). The CDR3 DNA is TGTGCCAGTAGTATCCACCCGACAGGGCTCTCCGAGCAGTACTTC. Translation: CASSIHPTGLSEQYF. The full variable domain, rest sourced from reference TRBV19 and TRBJ2-7, is DGGITQSPKYLFRKEGQNVTLSCEQNLNHDAMYWYRQDPGQGLRLIYYSQIVNDFQKGDIAEGYSVSREKKESFPLTVTSAQKNPTAFYLCASSIHPTGLSEQYFGPGTRLTVT.

V gene TRBV7-8 combines with J gene TRBJ2-7; 9 nucleotides align to TRBD1. Germline V gene sequence: CDR1 SGHVS, CDR2 FQNEAQ. The V and J ends lost 4 bases and 3 bases, in that order; junction bases with no gene match: 10. The CDR3 has 16 residues. DNA for the CDR3: TGTGCCAGCAGCTCTTCTCCGGGACAGGGCAACTACGAGCAGTACTTC. It yields the protein CASSSSPGQGNYEQYF. Full variable domain (missing parts from reference TRBV7-8 and TRBJ2-7): GAGVSQSPRYKVAKRGQDVALRCDPISGHVSLFWYQQALGQGPEFLTYFQNEAQLDKSGLPSDRFFAERPEGSVSTLKIQRTQQEDSAVYLCASSSSPGQGNYEQYFGPGTRLTVT.

This chain connects TRBV29-1 to TRBJ1-5; a weak D match, TRBD1 (6 bases). CDR3 length: 13 amino acids. Germline CDR1 SQVTM, CDR2 ANQGSEA. The V end was cut by 7 bases, the J end by 4 bases, with 14 bases between. The CDR3 spells CSGSGGLNQPQHF. The CDR3 DNA sequence: TGCAGCGGATCGGGGGGCCTAAATCAGCCCCAGCATTTT.

The chain couples TRBV5-1 to TRBJ1-2; perhaps TRBD1 as D (6 bases). The V gene's germline CDR1 is SGHRS and CDR2 YFSETQ. V was shortened by 0 bases and J by 3 bases, with 9 bases between the two germline ends. The CDR3 length is 14 residues. The DNA for the CDR3 is TGCGCCAGCAGCTTGGAGGACAGAGACTATGGCTACACCTTC. This codes for CASSLEDRDYGYTF.

This chain links TRBV28 with TRBJ2-6, with a possible D match to TRBD1 (5 bases). The V end was cut by 5 bases, the J end by 0 bases, with 14 bases between. This CDR3 has 17 amino acids. Germline loops: CDR1 MDHEN, CDR2 SYDVKM. Here the CDR3 reads CASSLPTELSGANVLTF. The CDR3 bases are TGTGCCAGCAGTCTTCCGACAGAACTCTCTGGGGCCAACGTCCTGACTTTC.

The genes are TRBV11-2 and TRBJ1-2; the D is unclear. Germline assignment: CDR1 SGHAT and CDR2 FQNNGV. CDR3 size: 13 residues. The V gene lost 4 bases and the J gene lost 6 bases, with 12 bases spanning the gap. The CDR3, as DNA: TGTGCCAGCAGCTCCGAAAGGGAGCATGGCTACACCTTC. Residues: CASSSEREHGYTF.

The V gene is TRBV2, the J gene TRBJ1-1, with TRBD1 matching 9 bases. Trimming at V came to 6 bases and at J to 2 bases, leaving 4 bases not matched to a gene. This CDR3 spans 14 amino acids. Germline assignment: CDR1 SNHLY and CDR2 FYNNEI. CDR3 region: CASSWDRDNTEAFF. For the CDR3, the DNA is TGTGCCAGCAGCTGGGACAGGGACAACACTGAAGCTTTCTTT.

The genes are TRBV2 and TRBJ1-5; D uncertain. This CDR3 region has 12 residues. Germline V gene lookup returns CDR1 SNHLY and CDR2 FYNNEI. The ends were cut back, 7 bases at V and 6 bases at J, with 10 bases in the middle. CDR3 sequence (DNA): TGTGCCAGCAAATACGATGGTCAGCCCCAGCATTTT. Its protein is CASKYDGQPQHF.

The chain employs TRBV6-5 and TRBJ1-5; D is uncertain. The CDR3 runs 13 residues. V lost 5 bases and J 7 bases, leaving 12 bases between the germline ends. Germline values: CDR1 MNHEY, CDR2 SVGAGI. CDR3 region: CASSEALRQPQHF. Here the CDR3 DNA reads TGTGCCAGCAGTGAAGCGCTTCGACAGCCCCAGCATTTT.

The genes are TRBV6-6 and TRBJ1-3; D not certain. Germline-derived CDR1 and CDR2 are MNHNY and SVGAGI (reference sequence). The CDR3 has 16 amino acids. Trimming took off 0 bases at V and 1 base at J, with 10 bases between the two ends. The CDR3 reads CASSYSGSPSGNTIYF. CDR3 nucleotides: TGTGCCAGCAGTTACTCGGGCTCTCCGTCTGGAAACACCATATATTTT.

The chain uses TRBV5-1 and TRBJ1-2; 8 bases align to TRBD1. Germline V lookup: CDR1 SGHRS, CDR2 YFSETQ. CDR3 length equals 14 residues. Germline trimming cut 0 bases from V and 8 bases from J; bases unmatched to any gene: 6. CDR3 amino acids: CASSLGQGADGYTF. The CDR3 DNA follows: TGCGCCAGCAGCTTGGGGCAGGGGGCGGACGGCTACACCTTC.

The J gene is TRBJ1-2, the V gene TRBV19; D perhaps matches TRBD1 (6 bases). This CDR3 is 15 amino acids long. Germline V gene lookup returns CDR1 LNHDA and CDR2 SQIVND (reference sequence). Between the trimmed V and J ends, which lost 5 bases and 2 bases, there was a span of 15 bases. The CDR3 sequence: CASSFPDRPNYGYTF. CDR3 nucleotide sequence: TGTGCCAGTAGTTTCCCCGACAGGCCCAACTATGGCTACACCTTC.

This clone was detected only once. The rearrangement joins TRBV4-2 to TRBJ2-7, with 7 bases lining up with TRBD2. CDR1 and CDR2 (germline): LGHNA, YNFKEQ. V was pared by 4 bases and J by 2 bases, with 8 bases of the junction left unmatched. The length of the CDR3 is 15 residues. The DNA for the CDR3 is TGTGCCAGCAGCCTACACAGCGGGAACACCTACGAGCAGTACTTC. This codes for CASSLHSGNTYEQYF.